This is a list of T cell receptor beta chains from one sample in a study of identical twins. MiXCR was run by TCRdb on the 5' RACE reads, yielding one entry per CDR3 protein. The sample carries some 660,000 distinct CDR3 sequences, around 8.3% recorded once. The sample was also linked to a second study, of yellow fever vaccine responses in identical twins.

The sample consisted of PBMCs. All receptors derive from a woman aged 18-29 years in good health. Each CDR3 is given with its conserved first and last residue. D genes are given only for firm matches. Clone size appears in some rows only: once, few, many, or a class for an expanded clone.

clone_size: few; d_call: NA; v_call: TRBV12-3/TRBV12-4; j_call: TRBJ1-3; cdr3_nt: TGTGCCAGCGGCCAGGGGCGAAACACCATATATTTT; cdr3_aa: CASGQGRNTIYF
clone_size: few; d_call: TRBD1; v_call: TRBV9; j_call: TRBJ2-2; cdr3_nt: TGTGCCAGCAGCGTTTTCACAGGGGGCTCCGGGGAGCTGTTTTTT; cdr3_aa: CASSVFTGGSGELFF
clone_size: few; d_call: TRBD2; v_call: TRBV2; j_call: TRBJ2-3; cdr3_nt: TGTGCCAGCAGTGATAGCGGGACTAGCACAGATACGCAGTATTTT; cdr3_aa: CASSDSGTSTDTQYF
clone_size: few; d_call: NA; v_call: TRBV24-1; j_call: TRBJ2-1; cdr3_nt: TGTGCCACCAGTGATTCCGGGACGCCTGTTACAGATGAGCAGTTCTTC; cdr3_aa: CATSDSGTPVTDEQFF
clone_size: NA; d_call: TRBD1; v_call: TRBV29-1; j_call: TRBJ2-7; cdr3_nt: TGCAGCGTGGGGTGGGACAGTTTACGGTACGAGCAGTACTTC; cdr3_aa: CSVGWDSLRYEQYF
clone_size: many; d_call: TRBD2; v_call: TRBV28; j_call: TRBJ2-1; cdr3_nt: TGTGCCAGCAGTACCACTAGCGTCGGCTCCTACAATGAGCAGTTCTTC; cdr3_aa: CASSTTSVGSYNEQFF
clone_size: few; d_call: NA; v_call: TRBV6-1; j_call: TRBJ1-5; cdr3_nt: TGTGCCACCACGCTGGGGGCAGATCTTAGCAATCAGCCCCAGCATTTT; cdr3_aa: CATTLGADLSNQPQHF
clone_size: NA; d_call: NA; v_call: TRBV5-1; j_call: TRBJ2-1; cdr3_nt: TGCGCCAGCAGCTTGGGGGACGCTAGTGAGCAGTTCTTC; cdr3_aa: CASSLGDASEQFF
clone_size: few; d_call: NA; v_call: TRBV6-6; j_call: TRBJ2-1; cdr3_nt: TGTGCCAGCATCAACCGATATGAGCAGTTCTTC; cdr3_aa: CASINRYEQFF
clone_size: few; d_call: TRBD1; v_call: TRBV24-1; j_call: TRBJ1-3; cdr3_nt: TGTGCCACCAGTGAATCCGGGACAGGGGACGGAAACACCATATATTTT; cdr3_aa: CATSESGTGDGNTIYF
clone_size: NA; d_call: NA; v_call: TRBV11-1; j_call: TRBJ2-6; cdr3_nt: TGTGCCAGCAGCTTAGCGGCAGGAGGAGGCTCTGGGGCCAACGTCCTGACTTTC; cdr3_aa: CASSLAAGGGSGANVLTF
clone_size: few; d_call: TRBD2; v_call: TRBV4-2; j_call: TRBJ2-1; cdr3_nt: TGTGCCAGCGCCCTAGCGGGAGATGTTGGTGAGCAGTTCTTC; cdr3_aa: CASALAGDVGEQFF
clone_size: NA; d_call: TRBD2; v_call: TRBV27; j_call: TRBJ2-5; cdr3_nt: TGTGCCAGCAGTTTATCGACTAGCGGGAGTAGGGAGACCCAGTACTTC; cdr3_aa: CASSLSTSGSRETQYF
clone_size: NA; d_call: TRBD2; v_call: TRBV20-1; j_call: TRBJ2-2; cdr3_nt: TGCAGTGCTAGGTCCGGACTAGCAGCGAACACCGGGGAGCTGTTTTTT; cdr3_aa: CSARSGLAANTGELFF
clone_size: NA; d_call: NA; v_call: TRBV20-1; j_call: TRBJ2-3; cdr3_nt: TGCAGTGCTAGGATAAGCACAGATACGCAGTATTTT; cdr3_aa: CSARISTDTQYF
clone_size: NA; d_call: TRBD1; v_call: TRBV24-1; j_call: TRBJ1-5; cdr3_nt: TGTGCCACCAGTGACCCCGGACAGGCGGATCAGCCCCAGCATTTT; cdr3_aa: CATSDPGQADQPQHF
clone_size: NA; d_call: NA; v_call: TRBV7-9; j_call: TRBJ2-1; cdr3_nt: TGTGCCAGCAGCTTATTGGGGGCCCCAAGTGAGCAGTTCTTC; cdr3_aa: CASSLLGAPSEQFF
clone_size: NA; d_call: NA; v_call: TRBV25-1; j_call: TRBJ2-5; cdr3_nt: TGTGCCAGCAGTGGAGTAGGGACCCCGGCGTTCGAGACCCAGTACTTC; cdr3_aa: CASSGVGTPAFETQYF
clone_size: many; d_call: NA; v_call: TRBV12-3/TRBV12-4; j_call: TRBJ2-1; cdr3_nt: TGTGCCAGCAGCACCTTTGGGGCTAGCGTCCACAATGAGCAGTTCTTC; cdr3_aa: CASSTFGASVHNEQFF
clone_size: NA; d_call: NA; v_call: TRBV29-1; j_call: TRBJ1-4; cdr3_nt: TGCAGCGTTGGACCGGGGGGGTCGCCTAATGAAAAACTGTTTTTT; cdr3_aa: CSVGPGGSPNEKLFF
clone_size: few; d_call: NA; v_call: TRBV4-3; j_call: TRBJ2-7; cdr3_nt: TGCGCCAGCAGCCAAGACCTCGGGATCTACGAGCAGTACTTC; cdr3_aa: CASSQDLGIYEQYF
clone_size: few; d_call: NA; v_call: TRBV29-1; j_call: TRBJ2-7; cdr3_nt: TGCAGCGCATCACTTCCCTCCTACGAGCAGTACTTC; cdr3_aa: CSASLPSYEQYF
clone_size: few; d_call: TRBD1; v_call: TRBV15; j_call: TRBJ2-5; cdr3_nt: TGTGCCACCAGCAGAGGAGGACAGGGCCAAGAGACCCAGTACTTC; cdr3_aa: CATSRGGQGQETQYF
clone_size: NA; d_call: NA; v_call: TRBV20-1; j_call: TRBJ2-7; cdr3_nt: TGCAGTGCTAGAGGTGCTCTCTACGAGCAGTACTTC; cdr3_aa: CSARGALYEQYF
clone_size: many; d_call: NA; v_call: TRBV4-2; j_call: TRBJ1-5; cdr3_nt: TGTGCCAGCAGCCAAGTTAATCAGCCCCAGCATTTT; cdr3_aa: CASSQVNQPQHF
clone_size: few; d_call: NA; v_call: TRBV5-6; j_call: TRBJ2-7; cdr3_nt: TGTGCCAGCAGCGGAGGGGGCCTGGTTACCTACGAGCAGTACTTC; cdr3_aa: CASSGGGLVTYEQYF
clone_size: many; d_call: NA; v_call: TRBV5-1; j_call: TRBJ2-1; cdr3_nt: TGTGCCAGCAGCTTACTGTACAATGAGCAGTTCTTC; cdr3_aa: CASSLLYNEQFF
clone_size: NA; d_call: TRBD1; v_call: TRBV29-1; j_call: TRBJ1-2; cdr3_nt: TGCAGCGTTGTTAGGACAGGGGGGAACTATGGCTACACCTTC; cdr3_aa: CSVVRTGGNYGYTF
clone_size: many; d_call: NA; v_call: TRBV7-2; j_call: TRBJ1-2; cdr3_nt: TGTGCCAGCAGCTTAGCGCCTTCGTTCGGCTACACCTTC; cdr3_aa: CASSLAPSFGYTF
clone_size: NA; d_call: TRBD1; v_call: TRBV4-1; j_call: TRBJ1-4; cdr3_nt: TGCGCCAGCAGCTCGGGACAGGGTGCGGAAAAACTGTTTTTT; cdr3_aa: CASSSGQGAEKLFF
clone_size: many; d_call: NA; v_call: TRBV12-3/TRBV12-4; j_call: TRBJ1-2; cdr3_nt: TGTGCCAGCAGTTTAGGCGACGGGGGAAGGTATAACTATGGCTACACCTTC; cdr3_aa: CASSLGDGGRYNYGYTF
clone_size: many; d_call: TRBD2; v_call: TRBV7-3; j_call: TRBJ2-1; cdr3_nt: TGTGCCAGCAGCGTTACGGCGGGGGGGGATGAGCAGTTCTTC; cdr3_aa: CASSVTAGGDEQFF
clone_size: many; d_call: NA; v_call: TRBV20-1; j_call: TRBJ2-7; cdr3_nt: TGCAGCGTAATCGGAGACTACGAGCAGTACTTC; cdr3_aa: CSVIGDYEQYF
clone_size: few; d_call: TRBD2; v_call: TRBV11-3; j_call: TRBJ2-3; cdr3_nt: TGTGCCAGCAGCTACCGGAGCGGGAGGGAGGGAGATACGCAGTATTTT; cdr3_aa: CASSYRSGREGDTQYF
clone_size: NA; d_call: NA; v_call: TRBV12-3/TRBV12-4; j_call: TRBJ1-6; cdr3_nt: TGTGCCAGCACCCCATCGGGAAATTCACCCCTCCACTTT; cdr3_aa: CASTPSGNSPLHF
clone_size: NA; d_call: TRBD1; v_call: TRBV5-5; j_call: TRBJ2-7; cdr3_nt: TGTGCCAGCAGCTCGGGACAGGTCGTGGCCTACGAGCAGTACTTC; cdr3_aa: CASSSGQVVAYEQYF
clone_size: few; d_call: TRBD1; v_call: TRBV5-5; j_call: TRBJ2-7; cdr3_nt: TGTGCCAGCAGACGGGACAGGGGGTTGTACGAGCAGTACTTC; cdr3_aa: CASRRDRGLYEQYF
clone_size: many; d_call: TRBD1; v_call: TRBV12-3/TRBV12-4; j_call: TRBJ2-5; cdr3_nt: TGTGCCAGCAGAACCGACAGGGAGCAAGAGACCCAGTACTTC; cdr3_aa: CASRTDREQETQYF
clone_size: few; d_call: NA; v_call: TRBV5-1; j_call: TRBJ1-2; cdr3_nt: TGCGCCAGCAGCCCGGGGCCTGGACGGGACTATGGCTACACCTTC; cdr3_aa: CASSPGPGRDYGYTF
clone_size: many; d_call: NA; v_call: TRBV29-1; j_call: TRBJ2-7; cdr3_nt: TGCAGCACTTTATACGAGCAGTACTTC; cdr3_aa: CSTLYEQYF
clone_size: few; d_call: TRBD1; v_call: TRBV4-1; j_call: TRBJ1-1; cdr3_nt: TGCGCCAGCAGCCAAGATCCGACAGGGAGGGACACTGAAGCTTTCTTT; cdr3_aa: CASSQDPTGRDTEAFF
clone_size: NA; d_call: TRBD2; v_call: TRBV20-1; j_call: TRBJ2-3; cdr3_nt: TGCAGTGCTCAAGGACCTCCTCCTAGCGGGAGGGCGTCTGATACGCAGTATTTT; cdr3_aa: CSAQGPPPSGRASDTQYF
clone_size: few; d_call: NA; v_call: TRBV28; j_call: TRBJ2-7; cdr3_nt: TGTGCCAGCAGTTTGATAAAATCCTACGAGCAGTACTTC; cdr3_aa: CASSLIKSYEQYF
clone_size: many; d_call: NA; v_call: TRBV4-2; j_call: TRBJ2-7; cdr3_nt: TGTGCCAGCAGCCAAGATCTAGGGGGGACCTACGAGCAGTACTTC; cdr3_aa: CASSQDLGGTYEQYF
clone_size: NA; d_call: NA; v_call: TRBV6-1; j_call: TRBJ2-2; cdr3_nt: TGTGCCAGCAGCAGTCCGGAAGGGCGCGACACCGGGGAGCTGTTTTTT; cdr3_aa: CASSSPEGRDTGELFF
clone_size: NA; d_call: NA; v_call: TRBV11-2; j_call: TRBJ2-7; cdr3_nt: TGTGCCAGCAGCCCCGGGTTGGGGTTCTCCTACGAGCAGTACTTC; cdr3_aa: CASSPGLGFSYEQYF
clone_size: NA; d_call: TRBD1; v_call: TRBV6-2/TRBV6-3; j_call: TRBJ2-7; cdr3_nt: TGTGCCAGCAGGGGAACCGGGACAGGCCTTTACGAGCAGTACTTC; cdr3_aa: CASRGTGTGLYEQYF
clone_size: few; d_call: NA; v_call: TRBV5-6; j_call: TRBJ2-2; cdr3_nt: TGTGCCAGCAGCCTGGTCGGGGGGCGGCTGTTTTTT; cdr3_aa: CASSLVGGRLFF
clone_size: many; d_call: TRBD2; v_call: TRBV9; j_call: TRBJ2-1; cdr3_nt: TGTGCCAGCAGCGCCGCGAGGCTAGCGGGAGAAAATGAGCAGTTCTTC; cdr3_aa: CASSAARLAGENEQFF
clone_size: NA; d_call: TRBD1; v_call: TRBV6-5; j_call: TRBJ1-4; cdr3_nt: TGTGCCAGCAGTTACTCTACAGGGGTGCTGTTTTTT; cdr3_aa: CASSYSTGVLFF